This T cell receptor (beta chain) was sequenced for a study of neurological immune-mediated disorders. TCRdb fed the 5' RACE reads into MiXCR, producing one record per CDR3 protein. This sample yields under 40,000 distinct CDR3 sequences, of which roughly 13% are seen a single time; over 20% belongs to the top ten. On this clonotype itself: Relative to the germline gene, one junction end is altered; a read error may explain this.

Germline CDR1 is DFQATT and CDR2 is SNEGSKA (reference sequence). This CDR3 spans 14 amino acids. The chain carries TRBV20-1 and TRBJ1-1; D remains ambiguous. The sample consisted of PBMCs. This clonotype was sampled from a woman aged 45-65 years with HTLV-1-associated myelopathy (HAM/TSP). Here the CDR3 DNA reads TGCAGTGCTAGAGATCAAGAGGGATGGACTGCAGCTTTCTTT. It yields the protein CSARDQEGWTAAFF.